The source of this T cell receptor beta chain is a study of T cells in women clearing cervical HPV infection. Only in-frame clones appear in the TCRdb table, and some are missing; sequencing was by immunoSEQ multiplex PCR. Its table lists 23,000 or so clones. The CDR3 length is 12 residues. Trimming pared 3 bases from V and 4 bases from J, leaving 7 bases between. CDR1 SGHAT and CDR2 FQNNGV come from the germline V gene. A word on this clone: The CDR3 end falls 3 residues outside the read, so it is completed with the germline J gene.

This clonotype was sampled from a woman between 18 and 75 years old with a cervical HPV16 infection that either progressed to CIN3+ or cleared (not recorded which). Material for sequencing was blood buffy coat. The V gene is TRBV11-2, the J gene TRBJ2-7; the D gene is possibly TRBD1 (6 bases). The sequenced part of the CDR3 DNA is TGTGCCAGCAGCTTGGACAGATACGAG. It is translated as CASSLDRYE. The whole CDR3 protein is CASSLDRYEQYF. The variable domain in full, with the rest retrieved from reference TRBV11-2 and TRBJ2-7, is EAGVAQSPRYKIIEKRQSVAFWCNPISGHATLYWYQQILGQGPKLLIQFQNNGVVDDSQLPKDRFSAERLKGVDSTLKIQPAKLEDSAVYLCASSLDRYEQYFGPGTRLTVT.